The TCR beta chain described here comes from a study of blood T cell repertoires in COVID-19. About the research overall: Whether acute or convalescent, the COVID-19 samples came from the United States, Italy and Spain. In each case, the material was cDNA or gDNA derived from T cells, B-cell-depleted T cells, or PBMCs.

Per the original methods: Estimation of nucleated cell counts was performed using reference gene primer amplification. Assay: immunoSEQ multiplex PCR; the TCRdb copy retains only in-frame clones and omits some. V and J calls and clone size are as listed in that table; D and trimming were resolved from the DNA. The sample carries around 400,000 clones, approximately 88% recorded once. Germline values: CDR1 SNHLY, CDR2 FYNNEI. V gave up 5 bases and J gave up 5 bases; unmatched junction bases: 4. The CDR3 contains 13 residues. The specimen sequenced was peripheral blood. This TCR derives from a man aged 40-49 years with acute or convalescent COVID-19. V is TRBV2 and J is TRBJ1-2; 8 bases align to TRBD1. CDR3 loop: CASSRDRLYGYTF. The CDR3 nucleotides are TGTGCCAGCAGTAGGGACAGGCTGTATGGCTACACCTTC.